Listed below are T cell receptor beta chains from one sample, sequenced in a study of T cell responses to AZD1222 COVID-19 vaccine. Produced via immunoSEQ multiplex PCR; TCRdb's table is partial and in-frame only. This table has fewer than 90,000 clones, around 90% appearing once. Sequenced material: peripheral blood, taken 28 days after the second AZD1222 dose. The receptors originated from an adult who received the AZD1222 COVID-19 vaccine. CDR3s include the opening cysteine and the closing phenylalanine or tryptophan. Fields, in order: J gene, V gene, CDR3 protein.

J: TRBJ1-5
V: TRBV2
CDR3: CASSGGQGVNQPQHF

J: TRBJ2-3
V: TRBV7-6
CDR3: CASSSTSGGVDTQYF

J: TRBJ1-2
V: TRBV5-3
CDR3: CARSLGGKYFDCDGYTF

J: TRBJ2-2
V: TRBV7-9
CDR3: CASSLSGQFLAGELFF

J: TRBJ1-1
V: TRBV7-3
CDR3: CASSFRGPAEAFF

J: TRBJ1-5
V: TRBV9
CDR3: CASSGGQGNQPQHF

J: TRBJ1-5
V: TRBV5-1
CDR3: CASSLEGGEQPQHF

J: TRBJ2-1
V: TRBV25-1
CDR3: CASSPGLPYNEQFF

J: TRBJ2-3
V: TRBV28
CDR3: CASSLEDTDTQYF

J: TRBJ2-1
V: TRBV15
CDR3: CATSRALGAYNEQFF

J: TRBJ2-1
V: TRBV6-6
CDR3: CASSDDIGEQFF

J: TRBJ1-5
V: TRBV28
CDR3: CASSLAGGVNQPQHF

J: TRBJ2-7
V: TRBV11-2
CDR3: CASSEGLAPYEQYF

J: TRBJ1-1
V: TRBV5-1
CDR3: CASSWYRGNTEAFF

J: TRBJ2-1
V: TRBV5-1
CDR3: CASSDASSGYYNEQFF

J: TRBJ2-1
V: TRBV7-8
CDR3: CASSSPMGARQHYNEQFF

J: TRBJ1-2
V: TRBV10-3
CDR3: CAISAGGNYGYTF

J: TRBJ1-3
V: TRBV5-1
CDR3: CASSVGQVLSGNTIYF